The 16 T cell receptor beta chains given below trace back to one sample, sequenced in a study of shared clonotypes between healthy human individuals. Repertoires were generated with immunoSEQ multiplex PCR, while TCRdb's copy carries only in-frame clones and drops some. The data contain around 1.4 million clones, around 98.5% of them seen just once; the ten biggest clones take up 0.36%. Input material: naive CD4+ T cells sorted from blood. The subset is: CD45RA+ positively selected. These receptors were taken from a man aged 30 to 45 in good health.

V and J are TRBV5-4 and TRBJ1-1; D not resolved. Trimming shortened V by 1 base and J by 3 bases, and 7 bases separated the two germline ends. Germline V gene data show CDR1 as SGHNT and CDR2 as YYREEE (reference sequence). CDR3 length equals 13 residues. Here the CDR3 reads CASSLKVDTEAFF. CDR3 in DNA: TGTGCCAGCAGCTTGAAAGTGGACACTGAAGCTTTCTTT.

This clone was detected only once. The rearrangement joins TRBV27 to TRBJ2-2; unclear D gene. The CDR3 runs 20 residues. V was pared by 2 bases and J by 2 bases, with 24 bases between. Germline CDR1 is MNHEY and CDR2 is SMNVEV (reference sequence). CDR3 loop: CASSLDWMRGRAFNTGELFF. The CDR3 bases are TGTGCCAGCAGTTTAGATTGGATGCGAGGCCGAGCGTTCAACACCGGGGAGCTGTTTTTT.

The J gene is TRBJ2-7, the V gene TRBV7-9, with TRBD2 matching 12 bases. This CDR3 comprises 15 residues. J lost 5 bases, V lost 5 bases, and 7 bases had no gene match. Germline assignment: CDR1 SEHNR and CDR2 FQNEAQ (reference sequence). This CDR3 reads CASSATSGRAHEQYF. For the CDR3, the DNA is TGTGCCAGCAGCGCGACTAGCGGGAGAGCCCACGAGCAGTACTTC. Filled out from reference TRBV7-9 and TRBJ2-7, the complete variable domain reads DTGVSQNPRHKITKRGQNVTFRCDPISEHNRLYWYRQTLGQGPEFLTYFQNEAQLEKSRLLSDRFSAERPKGSFSTLEIQRTEQGDSAMYLCASSATSGRAHEQYFGPGTRLTVT.

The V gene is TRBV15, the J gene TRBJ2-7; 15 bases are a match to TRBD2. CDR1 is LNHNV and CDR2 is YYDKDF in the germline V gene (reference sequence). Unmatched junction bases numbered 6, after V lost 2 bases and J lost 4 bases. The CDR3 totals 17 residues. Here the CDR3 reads CATSRLTGTSGRYEQYF. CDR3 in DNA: TGTGCCACCAGCAGATTAACCGGGACTAGCGGGAGGTACGAGCAGTACTTC.

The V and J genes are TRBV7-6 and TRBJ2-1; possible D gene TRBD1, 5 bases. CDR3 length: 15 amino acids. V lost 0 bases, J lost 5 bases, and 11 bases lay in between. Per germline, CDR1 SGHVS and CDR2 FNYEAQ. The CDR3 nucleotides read TGTGCCAGCAGCTTAGCGTGGGGCAGGCACAATGAGCAGTTCTTC. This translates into CASSLAWGRHNEQFF.

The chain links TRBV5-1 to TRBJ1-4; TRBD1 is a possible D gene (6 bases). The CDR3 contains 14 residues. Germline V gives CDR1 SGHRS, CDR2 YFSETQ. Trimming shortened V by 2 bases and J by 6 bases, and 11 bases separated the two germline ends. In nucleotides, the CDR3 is TGCGCCAGCAGCTTACAGGGTTGGGATGAAAAACTGTTTTTT. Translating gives CASSLQGWDEKLFF.

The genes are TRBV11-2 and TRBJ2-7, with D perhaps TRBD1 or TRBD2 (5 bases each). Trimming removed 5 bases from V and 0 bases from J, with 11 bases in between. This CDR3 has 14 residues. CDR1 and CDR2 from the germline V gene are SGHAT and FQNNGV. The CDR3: CASSPGTASYEQYF. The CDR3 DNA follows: TGTGCCAGCAGCCCCGGGACGGCCTCCTACGAGCAGTACTTC.

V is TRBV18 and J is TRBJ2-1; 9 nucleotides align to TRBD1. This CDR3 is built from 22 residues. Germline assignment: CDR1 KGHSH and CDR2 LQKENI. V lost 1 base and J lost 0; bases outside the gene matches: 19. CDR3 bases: TGTGCCAGCTCACCACGGGACAGGGTCATGTTGGGACGGAAGAGCTCCTACAATGAGCAGTTCTTC. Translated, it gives CASSPRDRVMLGRKSSYNEQFF.

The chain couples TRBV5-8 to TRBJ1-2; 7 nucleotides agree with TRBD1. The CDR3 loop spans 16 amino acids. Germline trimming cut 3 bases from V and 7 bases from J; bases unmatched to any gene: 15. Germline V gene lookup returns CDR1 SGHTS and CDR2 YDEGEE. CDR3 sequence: CASSWGDSGIGGGYTF. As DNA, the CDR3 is TGTGCCAGCAGCTGGGGGGACAGCGGGATAGGTGGTGGCTACACCTTC.

CDR3 nucleotides: TGTGCCAGCAGTAGACTAGCGGGTCAATACGAGCAGTACTTC. Translated: CASSRLAGQYEQYF. This chain connects TRBV6-6 to TRBJ2-7; 10 bases are a match to TRBD2. Germline V gene data show CDR1 as MNHNY and CDR2 as SVGAGI (reference sequence). Trimming removed 5 bases from V and 4 bases from J; junction bases left unmatched: 5. CDR3 length equals 14 residues.

CDR3: CASTTGDSYEQYF. The CDR3 nucleotides are TGCGCCAGCACAACAGGGGACTCCTACGAGCAGTACTTC. The rearrangement joins TRBV10-2 to TRBJ2-7; 7 bases are a match to TRBD1. Germline trimming cut 7 bases from V and 0 bases from J; bases unmatched to any gene: 3. The CDR3 totals 13 residues. Germline V gene sequence: CDR1 WSHSY, CDR2 SAAADI.

CDR3: CTSSQDGQGSNTEAFF. In DNA, the CDR3 is TGCACCAGCAGCCAAGACGGACAGGGGTCGAACACTGAAGCTTTCTTT. The rearrangement uses TRBV1 and TRBJ1-1; TRBD1 is the table's D call and was not checked against the DNA. TRBV1 is a listed pseudogene. The CDR3 has 16 residues.

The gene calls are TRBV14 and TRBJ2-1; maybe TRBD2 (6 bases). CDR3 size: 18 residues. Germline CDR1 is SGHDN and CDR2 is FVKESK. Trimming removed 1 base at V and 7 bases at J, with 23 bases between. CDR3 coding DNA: TGTGCCAGCAGCCAAGCCCTAGTGGCCCAAAGGGGACTGAATGAGCAGTTCTTC. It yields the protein CASSQALVAQRGLNEQFF.

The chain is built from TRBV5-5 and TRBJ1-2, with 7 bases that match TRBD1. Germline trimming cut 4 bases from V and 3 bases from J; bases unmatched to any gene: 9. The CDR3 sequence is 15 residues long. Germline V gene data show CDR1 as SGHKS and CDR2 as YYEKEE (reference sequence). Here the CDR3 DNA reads TGTGCCAGCAGCGCCCAAACAGGGGCGGACTATGGCTACACCTTC. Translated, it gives CASSAQTGADYGYTF.

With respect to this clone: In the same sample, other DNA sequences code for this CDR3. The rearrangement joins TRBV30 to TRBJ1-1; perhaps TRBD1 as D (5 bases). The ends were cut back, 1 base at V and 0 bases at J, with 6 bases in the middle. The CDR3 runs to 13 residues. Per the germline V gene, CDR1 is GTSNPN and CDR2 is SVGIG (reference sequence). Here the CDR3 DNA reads TGTGCCTGGAGTGGGGGGATGAACACTGAAGCTTTCTTT. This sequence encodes CAWSGGMNTEAFF.

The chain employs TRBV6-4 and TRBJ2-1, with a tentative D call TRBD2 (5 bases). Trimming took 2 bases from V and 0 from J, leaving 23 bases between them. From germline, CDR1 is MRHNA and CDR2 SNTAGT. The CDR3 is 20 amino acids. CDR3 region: CASSDVPHNGSGSSYNEQFF. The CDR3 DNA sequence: TGTGCCAGCAGTGACGTCCCCCACAATGGCTCGGGGAGCTCCTACAATGAGCAGTTCTTC.